Listed here are 17 T cell receptor beta chains from one sample, sequenced in a study of CD8+ T cells in alopecia areata. Reverse transcription of extracted RNA yielded cDNA, which provided the sequencing template. Sequencing was performed with immunoSEQ multiplex PCR; in TCRdb, only in-frame clones are kept and a portion is missing. The table has roughly 210,000 clones, around 43% seen once. The treatment: oral pan-JAK inhibitor, 5-10 mg twice daily. Source: CD4+ T cells sorted from blood, taken between weeks 36 and 40, from a patient treated with tofacitinib. The receptor set was obtained from a human donor with alopecia areata.

This chain joins TRBV30 and TRBJ2-7; 10 nucleotides match TRBD2. J lost 2 bases, V lost 2 bases, and 0 bases had no gene match. CDR3 length: 13 residues. Germline loops: CDR1 GTSNPN, CDR2 SVGIG (reference sequence). In DNA, the CDR3 is TGTGCCTGGAGTAGCGGGAGGGCCTACGAGCAGTACTTC. It is translated as CAWSSGRAYEQYF.

This clone was detected only a few times. V and J are TRBV6-5 and TRBJ2-6; possibly TRBD1 for D (6 bases). Germline values: CDR1 MNHEY, CDR2 SVGAGI. Trimming shortened V by 8 bases and J by 2 bases, and 13 bases separated the two germline ends. The CDR3 has 15 amino acids. In nucleotides, the CDR3 is TGTGCCAGCGGGTACAGGGTGGCTGGGGCCAACGTCCTGACTTTC. Translation: CASGYRVAGANVLTF.

The chain employs TRBV28 and TRBJ2-5; D is possibly TRBD2 (6 bases). V was cut by 2 bases and J by 4 bases, with 11 bases left in between. CDR1 is MDHEN, CDR2 SYDVKM, per germline. The CDR3 loop spans 14 amino acids. In DNA, the CDR3 is TGTGCCAGCAGTTTAGGCCAGGGAGGAGAGACCCAGTACTTC. Protein: CASSLGQGGETQYF.

This sequence joins TRBV5-6 and TRBJ2-4, with D perhaps matching TRBD1 or TRBD2 (5 bases each). The length of the CDR3 is 14 residues. With 2 bases removed from V and 5 bases from J, the gap between germline ends came to 11 bases. The germline V gene has CDR1 SGHDT and CDR2 YYEEEE. CDR3 DNA: TGTGCCAGCAGCTTTCCCGGGGCAGAAAACATTCAGTACTTC. It is translated as CASSFPGAENIQYF.

This clone was observed a few times. The gene calls are TRBV25-1 and TRBJ1-4; 7 nucleotides match TRBD1. From germline, CDR1 is MGHDK and CDR2 SYGVNS. V shed 3 bases, J shed 13 bases, and the junction held 8 bases outside the gene matches. The CDR3 has 13 amino acids. CDR3 sequence reads: CASSDPPGQSLFF. CDR3 coding DNA: TGTGCCAGCAGTGATCCCCCGGGACAGTCACTGTTTTTT.

The V gene is TRBV4-2, the J gene TRBJ1-1, with D unresolved. Germline lookup yields CDR1 LGHNA and CDR2 YNFKEQ. The length of the CDR3 is 14 residues. Trimming stripped 1 base from V and 1 base from J, with 7 bases between. CDR3 in amino acids: CASSQGAKNTEAFF. CDR3 bases: TGTGCCAGCAGCCAAGGGGCAAAGAACACTGAAGCTTTCTTT.

In its sample, this clone was seen a few times. The chain employs TRBV29-1 and TRBJ2-1; 8 bases align to TRBD2. The CDR3 is made up of 11 amino acids. CDR1 is SQVTM and CDR2 is ANQGSEA in the germline V gene. V lost 6 bases to trimming and J lost 13 bases; unmatched junction nucleotides: 8. CDR3: CSVWSGSVQFF. The CDR3 nucleotides are TGCAGCGTCTGGAGCGGGAGTGTACAGTTCTTC.

This chain uses TRBV5-4 with TRBJ2-1; no clear D gene. From germline, CDR1 is SGHNT and CDR2 YYREEE (reference sequence). The CDR3 spans 14 residues. Trimming left V 1 base short and J 7 bases short, with 12 bases between. The CDR3 DNA follows: TGTGCCAGCAGCTTGAGACGGACGGCTAATGAGCAGTTCTTC. It encodes CASSLRRTANEQFF.

V is TRBV15 and J is TRBJ2-7; tentatively, D is TRBD1 or TRBD2 (6 bases each). Between the trimmed V and J ends, which lost 11 bases and 5 bases, there was a span of 22 bases. Germline V gene lookup returns CDR1 LNHNV and CDR2 YYDKDF (reference sequence). The CDR3 has 14 residues. This chain's CDR3 is CAAFRRGATHEQYF. The CDR3 DNA follows: TGTGCCGCCTTCAGGAGGGGGGCAACCCACGAGCAGTACTTC.

The chain employs TRBV11-2 and TRBJ2-1; D possibly corresponds to TRBD2 (6 bases). CDR3 length equals 14 residues. From germline, CDR1 is SGHAT and CDR2 FQNNGV. Trimming stripped 3 bases from V and 7 bases from J, with 13 bases between. The CDR3 DNA reads TGTGCCAGCAGCTTCCCGACTAGGAGGAATGAGCAGTTCTTC. It encodes CASSFPTRRNEQFF. The full variable domain, in which reference TRBV11-2 and TRBJ2-1 provide the parts outside the CDR3, is EAGVAQSPRYKIIEKRQSVAFWCNPISGHATLYWYQQILGQGPKLLIQFQNNGVVDDSQLPKDRFSAERLKGVDSTLKIQPAKLEDSAVYLCASSFPTRRNEQFFGPGTRLTVL.

This chain uses TRBV7-2 with TRBJ2-5; no clear D. The CDR3 contains 13 residues. The germline CDR1 and CDR2 sequences are SGHTA and FQGNSA. V was clipped by 3 bases and J by 4 bases, with 9 bases between them. The CDR3 is CASSLARPETQYF. The CDR3 DNA reads TGTGCCAGCAGCTTGGCCAGGCCAGAGACCCAGTACTTC. The entire variable domain, with the rest obtained from reference TRBV7-2 and TRBJ2-5, is as follows: GAGVSQSPSNKVTEKGKDVELRCDPISGHTALYWYRQSLGQGLEFLIYFQGNSAPDKSGLPSDRFSAERTGGSVSTLTIQRTQQEDSAVYLCASSLARPETQYFGPGTRLLVL.

This clone was seen a handful of times. The rearrangement links TRBV7-8 to TRBJ1-1; 8 bases fit TRBD1. The germline gives CDR1 SGHVS, CDR2 FQNEAQ. The CDR3 is 14 amino acids. Trimming at V came to 3 bases and at J to 6 bases, leaving 6 bases not matched to a gene. The CDR3 DNA follows: TGTGCCAGCAGCTTGCGGACAGGGATTTCTGAAGCTTTCTTT. This gives the protein CASSLRTGISEAFF.

V usage is TRBV4-1 and J usage is TRBJ2-5; D unresolved. Per germline, CDR1 MGHRA and CDR2 YSYEKL. Trimming cost V 2 bases and J 2 bases, with 9 bases left between them. The CDR3 has 14 residues. The CDR3 bases are TGCGCCAGCAGCCAAAGAGGATGGCAAGAGACCCAGTACTTC. Its translation is CASSQRGWQETQYF.

This clone was recorded many times. The gene calls are TRBV7-9 and TRBJ2-3; 10 bases map to TRBD2. V shed 2 bases, J shed 5 bases, and the junction held 13 bases outside the gene matches. The CDR3 extends over 18 amino acids. In germline, CDR1 is SEHNR, CDR2 FQNEAQ (reference sequence). The CDR3 nucleotides read TGTGCCAGCAGCTTACCCTTCAGGCTAGCGGGAGTAGAAGATACGCAGTATTTT. Protein product: CASSLPFRLAGVEDTQYF.

On this clone itself: The DNA is omitted, as the CDR3 cannot be located on it reliably, and the CDR3 follows TCRdb's listing. The chain couples TRBV11-2 to TRBJ2-7; the listed D gene, TRBD2, was not tested against the DNA. The CDR3 region is 15 residues in length, termini included. Germline values: CDR1 SGHAT, CDR2 FQNNGV. This CDR3 is CASSFAPAGGYEQYF.

The CDR3 reads CASSEQGRTEAFF. The CDR3, as DNA: TGTGCCAGCAGTGAACAGGGGAGAACTGAAGCTTTCTTT. V usage is TRBV25-1 and J usage is TRBJ1-1; D may be TRBD1 (6 bases). V gave up 2 bases and J gave up 5 bases, with 9 bases separating them. Germline values: CDR1 MGHDK, CDR2 SYGVNS. The CDR3 loop spans 13 amino acids. Complete variable domain (other parts from reference TRBV25-1 and TRBJ1-1): EADIYQTPRYLVIGTGKKITLECSQTMGHDKMYWYQQDPGMELHLIHYSYGVNSTEKGDLSSESTVSRIRTEHFPLTLESARPSHTSQYLCASSEQGRTEAFFGQGTRLTVV.

The chain recombines TRBV18 with TRBJ2-5; D not certain. This CDR3 spans 14 amino acids. Germline CDR1 reads KGHSH; CDR2 reads LQKENI. V lost 5 bases and J lost 2, with 12 bases in between. CDR3: CASSLGRLQETQYF. CDR3 DNA: TGTGCCAGCTCATTAGGGCGCCTTCAAGAGACCCAGTACTTC. Full variable domain (remainder filled in from reference TRBV18 and TRBJ2-5): NAGVMQNPRHLVRRRGQEARLRCSPMKGHSHVYWYRQLPEEGLKFMVYLQKENIIDESGMPKERFSAEFPKEGPSILRIQQVVRGDSAAYFCASSLGRLQETQYFGPGTRLLVL.